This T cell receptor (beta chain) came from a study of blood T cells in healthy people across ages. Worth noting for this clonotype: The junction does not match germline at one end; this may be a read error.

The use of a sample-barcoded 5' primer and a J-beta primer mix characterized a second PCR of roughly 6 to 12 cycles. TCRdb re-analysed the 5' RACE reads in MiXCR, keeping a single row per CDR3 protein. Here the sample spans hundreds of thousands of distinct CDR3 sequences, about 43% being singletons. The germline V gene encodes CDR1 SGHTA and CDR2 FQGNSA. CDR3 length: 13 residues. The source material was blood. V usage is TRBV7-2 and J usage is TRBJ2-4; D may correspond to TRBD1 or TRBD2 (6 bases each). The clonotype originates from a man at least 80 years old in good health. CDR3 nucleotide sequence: TGTGCCAGCAGCTTAGACGGGGGCAACACTCAGTACTTC. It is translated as CASSLDGGNTQYF.